This entry is about one T cell receptor (beta chain). Its antigen is unknown. Other DNA sequences from this sample encode an identical CDR3 as well. These data are taken from a study of cytomegalovirus exposure and HLA in healthy donors. The germline V gene encodes CDR1 LNHDA and CDR2 SQIVND (reference sequence). This CDR3 region has 14 residues. V lost 4 bases and J lost 0, with 8 bases in between. Primers: 60 Vbeta forward and 13 Jbeta reverse. Generated by immunoSEQ multiplex PCR, the TCRdb table keeps only in-frame clones and is missing some. The sample holds some 130,000 clones; roughly 72% are singletons and the top ten take around 1.9%. Study-level points and caveats: According to an earlier analysis, most TCR beta V segments yielded productive rearrangements about 87% or about 30% of the time. An analysis that came later showed most CMV-associated TCR beta chains appearing HLA-restricted. Within the data, a cluster of highly shared sequence variants was likely a sequencing artifact. A missense DCLRE1C variant was associated with V- and J-gene trimming of TCR beta chains in a later analysis, and an independent cohort replicated the association.

The sample was PBMCs. The rearrangement joins TRBV19 to TRBJ2-3; D not certain. The source is a woman aged 50 to 65 in good health and CMV-seronegative. CDR3 sequence: CASSSKLSTDTQYF. The CDR3 DNA follows: TGTGCCAGTAGTAGCAAACTGAGCACAGATACGCAGTATTTT.